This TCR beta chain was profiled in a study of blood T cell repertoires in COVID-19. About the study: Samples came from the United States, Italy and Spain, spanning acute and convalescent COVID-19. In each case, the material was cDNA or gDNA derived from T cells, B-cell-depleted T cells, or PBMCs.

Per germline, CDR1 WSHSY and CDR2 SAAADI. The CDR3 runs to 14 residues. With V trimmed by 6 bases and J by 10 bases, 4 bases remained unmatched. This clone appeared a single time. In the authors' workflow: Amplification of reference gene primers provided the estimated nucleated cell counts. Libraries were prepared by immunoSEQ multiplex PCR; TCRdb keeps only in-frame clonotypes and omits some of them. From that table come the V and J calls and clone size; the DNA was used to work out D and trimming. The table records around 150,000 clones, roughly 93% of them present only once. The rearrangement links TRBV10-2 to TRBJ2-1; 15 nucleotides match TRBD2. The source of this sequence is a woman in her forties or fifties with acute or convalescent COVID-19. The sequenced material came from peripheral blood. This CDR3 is CASRSGLAGGEQFF. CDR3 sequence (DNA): TGCGCCAGCAGGTCGGGACTAGCGGGGGGAGAGCAGTTCTTC.